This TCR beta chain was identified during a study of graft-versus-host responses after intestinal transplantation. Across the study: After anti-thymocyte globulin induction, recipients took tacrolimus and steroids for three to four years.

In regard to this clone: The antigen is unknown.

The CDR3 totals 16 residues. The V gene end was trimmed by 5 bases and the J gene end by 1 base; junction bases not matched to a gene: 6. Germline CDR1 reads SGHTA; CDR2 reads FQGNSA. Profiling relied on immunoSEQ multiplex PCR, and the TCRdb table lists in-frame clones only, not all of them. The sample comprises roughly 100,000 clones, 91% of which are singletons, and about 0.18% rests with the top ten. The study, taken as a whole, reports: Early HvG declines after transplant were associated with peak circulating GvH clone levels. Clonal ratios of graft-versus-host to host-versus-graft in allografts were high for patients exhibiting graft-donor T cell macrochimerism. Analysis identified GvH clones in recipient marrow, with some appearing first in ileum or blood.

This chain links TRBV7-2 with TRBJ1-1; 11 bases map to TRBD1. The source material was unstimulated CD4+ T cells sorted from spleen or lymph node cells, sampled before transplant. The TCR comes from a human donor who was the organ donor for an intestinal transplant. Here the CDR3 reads CASSLGGTGGNTEAFF. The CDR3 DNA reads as TGTGCCAGCAGCCTGGGGGGGACAGGGGGGAACACTGAAGCTTTCTTT.